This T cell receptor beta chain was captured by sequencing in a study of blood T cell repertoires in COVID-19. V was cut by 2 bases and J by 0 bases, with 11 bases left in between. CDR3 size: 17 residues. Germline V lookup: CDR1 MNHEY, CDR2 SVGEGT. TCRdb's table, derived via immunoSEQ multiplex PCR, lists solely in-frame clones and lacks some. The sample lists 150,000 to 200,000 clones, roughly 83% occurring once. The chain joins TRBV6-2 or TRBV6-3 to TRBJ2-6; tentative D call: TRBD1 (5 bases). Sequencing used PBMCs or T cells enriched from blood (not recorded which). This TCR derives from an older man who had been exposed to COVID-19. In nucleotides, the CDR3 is TGTGCCAGCAGTTACGGTCAGGGTAACTCTGGGGCCAACGTCCTGACTTTC. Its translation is CASSYGQGNSGANVLTF.